This T cell receptor (beta chain) comes out of a study of cytomegalovirus exposure and HLA in healthy donors. The PCR was carried out with 60 Vbeta primers and 13 Jbeta primers. Generated by immunoSEQ multiplex PCR, the TCRdb table keeps only in-frame clones and is missing some. Here the sample spans over 150,000 clones, around 80% being singletons. Study results and caveats: Available immune exposure information covered CMV serostatus only.

Looked up from germline, CDR1 is MNHNY and CDR2 is SVGAGI (reference sequence). Germline trimming cut 7 bases from V and 1 base from J; bases unmatched to any gene: 7. The CDR3 spans 15 residues. A word on this clone: As yet, its antigen is unknown.

This chain links TRBV6-6 with TRBJ2-7; 10 bases agree with TRBD2. The TCR comes from a middle-aged man in good health and CMV-seronegative. The sequenced sample was PBMCs. In nucleotides, the CDR3 is TGTGCCAGCACCGCCCTAGCGGGAGCTTCCTACGAGCAGTACTTC. Amino acid sequence: CASTALAGASYEQYF.